The present TCR beta chain was sequenced within a study of cytomegalovirus exposure and HLA in healthy donors. Study-level points and caveats: The sole available immune exposure information was CMV serostatus. With later analysis, a missense DCLRE1C variant became linked to TCR beta V- and J-gene trimming.

Points on this clone: The antigen remains undetermined.

The CDR3 sequence is 13 residues long. V lost 5 bases and J lost 6, with 10 bases in between. CDR1 MNHEY and CDR2 SVGAGI come from the germline V gene. 13 Jbeta primers and 60 Vbeta primers were used for the PCR. The repertoire was sequenced with immunoSEQ multiplex PCR; TCRdb's copy has only in-frame clones and lacks some. The sample contains 150,000 to 200,000 clones, 65% to 85% of which appear only once. Sequenced: PBMCs. This sequence originates from a man aged 40-55 years in good health and CMV-seropositive. This sequence joins TRBV6-5 and TRBJ2-2; possible D gene TRBD1, 6 bases. CDR3 coding DNA: TGTGCCAGCAGTCGGACAGACGCCGGGGAGCTGTTTTTT. This gives the protein CASSRTDAGELFF.